This T cell receptor (beta chain) was identified during a study of intratumoral heterogeneity in liver cancer. About the investigation overall: Across the full 14-patient cohort, most patients were male and the median age was roughly 63 years. To examine intratumor heterogeneity, the study integrated RNA-seq, DNA sequencing, TCR-seq and SNP array data obtained from multiple regions of hepatocellular carcinoma specimens. Of the 70 or so multiregional samples collected from 15 or so HCC patients in the overall cohort, some 53 were tumoral regions and around 20 were adjacent nontumoral regions. General conclusions and limits of the study: TCR sequencing reportedly confirmed RNA-seq-based estimates of regional differences in tumor-infiltrating lymphocyte burden. In each sequenced patient, tumor region a showed significantly more unique T-cell clonal expansions than tumor region b. Overall T cell clonality did not differ significantly between tumor regions within either sequenced patient. The authors noted a relatively low number of patients and under-sampled tumor-infiltrating lymphocyte representation as limitations.

Using the immunoSEQ assay, the TCR beta chain CDR3 regions were sequenced from genomic DNA. Rearranged VDJ segments were amplified with primers annealing to V and J segments. The authors processed their data as follows. The ImmunoSeq Analyzer software was used to calculate clonality and richness metrics. To find clones with differing abundance between regions, Fisher's exact test was applied together with a beta-binomial method for extra stringency. Here the immuneACCESS table is served through TCRdb, limited to in-frame sequences with V and J called. Missing clones are a known gap in these copies; in checked studies unresolved V genes cover under half, and the rest lacks a known reason. That table is the source of V, J and clone size, and D and trimming were worked out from the DNA. For this sample there are roughly 2,700 clones; over 70% appear just once. The ten largest clonotypes hold around 42% of the sample.

Samples with the label H were taken from distinct, geographically separated regions of the hepatocellular carcinoma nodule. All patients had early-stage hepatocellular carcinoma and received no therapy before surgical resection. None of the sampled areas showed macroscopic evidence of necrosis or hemorrhage. In two patients, TCR sequencing (ImmunoSeq) was performed on multiple regions. Frozen resection tissue samples were collected at a distance of at least 1 cm from each other. Genomic DNA was isolated from bulk tissue with the DNeasy blood and tissue kit. CDR1 and CDR2 were assigned from the germline V gene (reference sequence) as PRHDT and FYEKMQ. The CDR3 spans 16 residues, from the cysteine through the phenylalanine. Here the CDR3 DNA is all that survives: 48 bases in frame from base 1. After removal of 5 bases from V and 8 bases from J, the junction retains 11 bases not matched to a gene. For this clone: Its cognate antigen has yet to be identified. No much larger clone exists at a distance of one base, and base qualities are not known.

Here the sequenced sample was tumor tissue, taken before any cancer treatment. The receptor was derived from a woman aged 65 to 85 with hepatocellular carcinoma. The chain was built from TRBV13 and TRBJ2-1; TRBD2 aligns with 11 central bases. The DNA sequence reads TGTGCCAGCAGCCCAACAACTAGCGGGAGCGTTGATGAGCAGTTCTTC. It is translated as CASSPTTSGSVDEQFF.